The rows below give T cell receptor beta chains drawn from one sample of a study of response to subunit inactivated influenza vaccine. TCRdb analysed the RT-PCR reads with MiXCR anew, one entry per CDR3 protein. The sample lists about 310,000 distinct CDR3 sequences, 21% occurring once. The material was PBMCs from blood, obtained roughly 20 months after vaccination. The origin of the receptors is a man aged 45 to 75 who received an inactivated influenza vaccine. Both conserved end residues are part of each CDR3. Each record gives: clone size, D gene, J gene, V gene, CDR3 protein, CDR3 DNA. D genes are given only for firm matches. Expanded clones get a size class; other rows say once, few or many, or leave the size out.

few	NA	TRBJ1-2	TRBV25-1	CASSDPRYGYTF	TGTGCCAGCAGCGACCCTCGCTATGGCTACACCTTC
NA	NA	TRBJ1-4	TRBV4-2	CASSPTTNEKLFF	TGTGCCAGCAGCCCGACAACTAATGAAAAACTGTTTTTT
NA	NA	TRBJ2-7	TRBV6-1	CASTKGRDSYEQYF	TGTGCCAGCACCAAAGGTCGGGACTCCTACGAGCAGTACTTC
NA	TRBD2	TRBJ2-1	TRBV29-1	CSGSSGAGDEQFF	TGCAGCGGATCTAGCGGAGCTGGGGATGAGCAGTTCTTC
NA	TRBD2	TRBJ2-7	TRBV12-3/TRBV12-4	CASSLGTSGGAVSIEQYF	TGTGCCAGCAGTTTGGGGACTAGCGGGGGGGCAGTGTCTATCGAGCAGTACTTC
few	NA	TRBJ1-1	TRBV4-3	CASSQDGSTEAFF	TGCGCCAGCAGCCAAGATGGCAGCACTGAAGCTTTCTTT
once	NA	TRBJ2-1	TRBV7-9	CASSSPGHPYNEQFF	TGTGCCAGCAGCTCGCCGGGACACCCCTACAATGAGCAGTTCTTC
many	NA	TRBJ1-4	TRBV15	CATSINREKLFF	TGTGCCACCAGCATAAACCGGGAAAAACTGTTTTTT
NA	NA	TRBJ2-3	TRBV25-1	CASSEYETDGTDTQYF	TGTGCCAGCAGTGAATATGAGACTGACGGCACAGATACGCAGTATTTT
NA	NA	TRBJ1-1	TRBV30	CAWNGGTEAFF	TGTGCCTGGAACGGTGGGACTGAAGCTTTCTTT
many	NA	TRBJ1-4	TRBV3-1	CASSQEGRKLFF	TGTGCCAGCAGCCAAGAAGGGAGAAAACTGTTTTTT